A single sample gave rise to the 9 T cell receptor beta chains below, sequenced in a study of CD8 T cells in ankylosing spondylitis. TCRdb re-derived calls from the 5' RACE reads in MiXCR, one entry per CDR3 protein. The sample consists of 200,000 to 300,000 distinct CDR3 sequences, under 30% of them appearing once. The specimen was blood, either unsorted or a sorted T cell fraction (not recorded which). These receptors were collected from a male donor with ankylosing spondylitis or in good health (not recorded which).

Many counts were recorded for this clonotype. This chain joins TRBV3-1 and TRBJ1-2; D is unresolved. This CDR3 has 11 amino acids. From germline, CDR1 is LGHDT and CDR2 YNNKEL (reference sequence). The V gene lost 5 bases and the J gene lost 5 bases, with 6 bases spanning the gap. CDR3 in DNA: TGTGCCAGCAGCGATTTATATGGCTACACCTTC. Protein product: CASSDLYGYTF.

This clonotype was counted ten times or more. The chain has TRBV12-3 or TRBV12-4 and TRBJ2-7; maybe TRBD2 (5 bases). CDR3 length equals 14 residues. V was clipped by 6 bases and J by 0 bases, with 12 bases between them. Here the CDR3 DNA reads TGTGCCAGCAGCCGCGGACTGGGCTCCTACGAGCAGTACTTC. Translating gives CASSRGLGSYEQYF.

This clonotype came up a few times. The chain has TRBV20-1 and TRBJ2-7, with no clear D. The V gene lost 1 base and the J gene lost 3 bases, with 13 bases spanning the gap. This CDR3 is built from 14 residues. Germline values: CDR1 DFQATT, CDR2 SNEGSKA (reference sequence). The CDR3: CSARARGTYYEQYF. For the CDR3, the DNA is TGCAGTGCTAGAGCTCGCGGCACATACTACGAGCAGTACTTC.

The CDR3 loop reads CASSGPGQSNEKLFF. The CDR3 nucleotides are TGCGCCAGCAGCGGACCGGGACAGTCTAATGAAAAACTGTTTTTT. J is TRBJ1-4 and V is TRBV5-1; 7 bases line up with TRBD1. Germline loops: CDR1 SGHRS, CDR2 YFSETQ. J gave up 3 bases and V 4 bases, and 6 bases lay outside the gene matches. The CDR3 is made up of 15 amino acids. Full variable domain (rest looked up from reference TRBV5-1 and TRBJ1-4): KAGVTQTPRYLIKTRGQQVTLSCSPISGHRSVSWYQQTPGQGLQFLFEYFSETQRNKGNFPGRFSGRQFSNSRSEMNVSTLELGDSALYLCASSGPGQSNEKLFFGSGTQLSVL.

In its sample, this clonotype was seen a few times. The genes are TRBV20-1 and TRBJ1-4, with D uncertain. CDR1 is DFQATT, CDR2 SNEGSKA, per germline (reference sequence). The ends were cut back, 4 bases at V and 5 bases at J, with 11 bases in the middle. The CDR3 has 13 residues. The DNA for the CDR3 is TGCAGTGCTAAGGGAATAGGGAATGAAAAACTGTTTTTT. As protein: CSAKGIGNEKLFF.

This clonotype was counted a single time. The chain uses TRBV20-1 and TRBJ2-7, with 13 positions matching TRBD2. CDR1 is DFQATT, CDR2 SNEGSKA, per germline (reference sequence). This CDR3 is 15 amino acids long. Trimming at V came to 4 bases and at J to 6 bases, leaving 9 bases not matched to a gene. CDR3 protein: CSAKLAGGYLVEQYF. The CDR3 nucleotides are TGCAGTGCTAAACTAGCGGGGGGGTACCTAGTCGAGCAGTACTTC.

This clonotype has at least ten counts. The V gene is TRBV29-1, the J gene TRBJ1-1; no reliable D call. CDR1 and CDR2 from the germline V gene are SQVTM and ANQGSEA. V dropped 3 bases and J dropped 7 bases, with 12 bases sitting between them. The CDR3 consists of 12 residues. The CDR3 DNA sequence: TGCAGCGTTGAGGGGTGGCAGTTTGAAGCTTTCTTT. It encodes CSVEGWQFEAFF.

This clonotype was recorded many times. One end of the junction is discordant with germline, which a read error may explain. The chain joins TRBV12-3 or TRBV12-4 to TRBJ2-2; 7 positions agree with TRBD2. CDR3 length: 15 amino acids. The CDR3 DNA is TGTGCCAGCAGCTTAGGGTGGCAGGGCGTAGCGGGGCTGTTTTTT. Translating it yields CASSLGWQGVAGLFF.

The sample holds a few counts of this clonotype. The CDR3 bases are TGCAGTGGCGGGACAGGGGGTTCCTACGAGCAGTACTTC. As protein: CSGGTGGSYEQYF. V is TRBV20-1 and J is TRBJ2-7, with TRBD1 matching over 11 bases. The CDR3 totals 13 residues. V gave up 7 bases and J gave up 1 base; unmatched junction bases: 3. Per the germline V gene, CDR1 is DFQATT and CDR2 is SNEGSKA (reference sequence).